The 27 T cell receptor beta chains presented below share a single source sample, sequenced in a study of T cell responses to AZD1222 COVID-19 vaccine (dated by TCRdb to the early 2020s). Reading the label with the study, this specimen's time point is: baseline before first vaccination. Libraries were prepared through the immunoSEQ multiplex PCR assay. The table comes from immuneACCESS by way of TCRdb, which keeps in-frame sequences with V and J called. Part of the clones is missing from these tables; in studies checked, under half for an unresolved V gene and the rest for unknown reasons. The sample yields roughly 140,000 clones; approximately 89% were counted once. About 5.3% of the sample is taken by the ten largest. Sequences were derived from peripheral blood, sampled on day 0 of AZD1222 vaccination. The receptor source for this set is an adult in good health.

This clone has a single count. The V call is TRBV11-2, the J call TRBJ2-1; D is possibly TRBD2 (6 bases). Germline V gene data show CDR1 as SGHAT and CDR2 as FQNNGV. V lost 2 bases, J lost 3 bases, and 8 bases lay in between. The CDR3 length is 14 residues. CDR3 bases: TGTGCCAGCAGCTTACAGGGAGGCTACAATGAGCAGTTCTTC. It codes for CASSLQGGYNEQFF.

V gene TRBV3-1 (or the pseudogene TRBV3-2) combines with J gene TRBJ2-2, with 13 bases matching TRBD2. The germline V gene encodes CDR1 LGHDT and CDR2 YNNKEL (reference sequence). V lost 5 bases and J lost 5; bases outside the gene matches: 2. This CDR3 comprises 15 residues. The DNA of the CDR3 is TGTGCCAGCAGCTTGACTAGCGGGAGGACCGGGGAGCTGTTTTTT. As protein: CASSLTSGRTGELFF.

The chain combines TRBV5-4 with TRBJ2-3; D possibly corresponds to TRBD2 (5 bases). The CDR3 covers 16 residues. Deletions cut 4 bases from V and 0 bases from J, with 15 bases between. Looked up from germline, CDR1 is SGHNT and CDR2 is YYREEE (reference sequence). In DNA form, the CDR3 reads TGTGCCAGCAGCCCCCCCGGAGGCGGGAGCACAGATACGCAGTATTTT. It is translated as CASSPPGGGSTDTQYF. Using reference TRBV5-4 and TRBJ2-3 for the parts outside the CDR3, the full variable domain is ETGVTQSPTHLIKTRGQQVTLRCSSQSGHNTVSWYQQALGQGPQFIFQYYREEENGRGNFPPRFSGLQFPNYSSELNVNALELDDSALYLCASSPPGGGSTDTQYFGPGTRLTVL.

This sequence joins TRBV3-1 (or the pseudogene TRBV3-2) and TRBJ1-5; no firm D call. The ends were cut back, 3 bases at V and 0 bases at J, with 24 bases in the middle. Germline-derived CDR1 and CDR2 are LGHDT and YNNKEL (reference sequence). CDR3 length: 20 residues. The CDR3 coding sequence is TGTGCCAGCAGCCAGGGAGACATCCCCATCTATTTTCCTAGCAATCAGCCCCAGCATTTT. Its translation is CASSQGDIPIYFPSNQPQHF.

The rearrangement links TRBV7-9 to TRBJ2-1; 10 nucleotides match TRBD2. This CDR3 spans 15 amino acids. With 5 bases clipped from V and 8 bases from J, the junction kept 9 bases outside the gene matches. Germline lookup yields CDR1 SEHNR and CDR2 FQNEAQ (reference sequence). The CDR3 nucleotides read TGTGCCAGCAGCCAAAGCGGGAGGGCGAGCGATGAGCAGTTCTTC. Translated, it gives CASSQSGRASDEQFF. Full variable domain (remainder filled in from reference TRBV7-9 and TRBJ2-1): DTGVSQNPRHKITKRGQNVTFRCDPISEHNRLYWYRQTLGQGPEFLTYFQNEAQLEKSRLLSDRFSAERPKGSFSTLEIQRTEQGDSAMYLCASSQSGRASDEQFFGPGTRLTVL.

CDR3 sequence (DNA): TGTGCCAGCAGTTACGCTTCCAGGGGACTGGGTCAGCCCCAGCATTTT. Translation: CASSYASRGLGQPQHF. The rearrangement links TRBV6-2 or TRBV6-3 to TRBJ1-5; a possible D gene is TRBD1 (6 bases). Germline CDR1 is MNHEY and CDR2 is SVGEGT. Trimming shortened V by 2 bases and J by 6 bases, and 17 bases separated the two germline ends. CDR3 length: 16 residues.

The rearrangement uses TRBV7-9 and TRBJ2-7, with 8 bases identical to TRBD1. CDR1 is SEHNR, CDR2 FQNEAQ, per germline (reference sequence). Trimming removed 5 bases from V and 1 base from J; junction bases left unmatched: 16. This CDR3 comprises 18 residues. The CDR3 region has the DNA TGTGCCAGCAGCCCAGAGTCCGGACAGGGTATCTATTCCTACGAGCAGTACTTC. This gives the protein CASSPESGQGIYSYEQYF.

The genes are TRBV28 and TRBJ1-4, with 11 bases fitting TRBD1. CDR3 length: 15 amino acids. From germline, CDR1 is MDHEN and CDR2 SYDVKM. The ends lost 5 bases at V and 7 bases at J; junction bases unmatched: 6. DNA for the CDR3: TGTGCCAGCAGTCAAGCCGGGACAGGGGGTGAAAAACTGTTTTTT. Translated, it gives CASSQAGTGGEKLFF.

V usage is TRBV11-3 and J usage is TRBJ2-2; either TRBD1 or TRBD2 may supply D (5 bases each). This CDR3 has 18 residues. The V and J ends lost 1 base and 0 bases respectively, with 15 bases between them. Germline CDR1 is SGHNT and CDR2 is YENEEA. The chain's CDR3 is CASSLGPGGGTNTGELFF. For the CDR3, the DNA is TGTGCCAGCAGCTTAGGTCCCGGTGGGGGTACGAACACCGGGGAGCTGTTTTTT.

The chain links TRBV11-2 to TRBJ1-1, with 9 bases lining up with TRBD1. Germline V gene data show CDR1 as SGHAT and CDR2 as FQNNGV. This CDR3 has 17 amino acids. Trimming at V came to 5 bases and at J to 3 bases, leaving 13 bases not matched to a gene. CDR3 in DNA: TGTGCCAGCAGCCTAATTTCGCCGGGACAGGGAGACACTGAAGCTTTCTTT. Encoded protein: CASSLISPGQGDTEAFF.

The V and J genes are TRBV3-1 (or the pseudogene TRBV3-2) and TRBJ2-7, with 7 bases aligning to TRBD1. From germline, CDR1 is LGHDT and CDR2 YNNKEL (reference sequence). J lost 3 bases, V lost 1 base, and 12 bases had no gene match. This CDR3 is 17 amino acids long. CDR3 sequence (DNA): TGTGCCAGCAGCCAAGCGCTGAGGGACAGTTCTGACTACGAGCAGTACTTC. As protein: CASSQALRDSSDYEQYF.

The chain combines TRBV19 with TRBJ1-1, with 10 bases fitting TRBD1. Germline-derived CDR1 and CDR2 are LNHDA and SQIVND (reference sequence). CDR3 length: 14 residues. V lost 2 bases, J lost 6 bases, and 3 bases stayed unmatched. As DNA, the CDR3 is TGTGCCAGTAGTATAAGGGACAGGGGATCTGAAGCTTTCTTT. Its translation is CASSIRDRGSEAFF.

This chain uses TRBV6-2 or TRBV6-3 with TRBJ1-6; TRBD1 might be the D (6 bases). CDR1 and CDR2 from the germline V gene are MNHEY and SVGEGT. V lost 6 bases, J lost 10 bases, and 16 bases lay in between. This CDR3 contains 14 residues. This chain's CDR3 is CASSFRGEGSPLHF. In DNA form, the CDR3 reads TGTGCCAGCAGCTTCAGGGGAGAGGGCTCACCCCTCCACTTT.

This clone appeared once. The chain couples TRBV5-1 to TRBJ2-5; D might be TRBD2 (5 bases). The germline gives CDR1 SGHRS, CDR2 YFSETQ. Trimming pared 3 bases from V and 7 bases from J, leaving 19 bases between. CDR3 length equals 15 residues. The CDR3 here is CASSSAPGKGLTQYF. The DNA of the CDR3 is TGCGCCAGCAGCTCCGCGCCGGGAAAAGGGTTGACCCAGTACTTC.

The rearrangement uses TRBV15 and TRBJ2-5, with 9 nucleotides matching TRBD1. V lost 0 bases, J lost 4 bases, and 3 bases stayed unmatched. The CDR3 spans 15 residues. CDR1 and CDR2 from the germline V gene are LNHNV and YYDKDF (reference sequence). CDR3 sequence: CATSREGQGGETQYF. The DNA of the CDR3 is TGTGCCACCAGCAGAGAGGGACAGGGTGGAGAGACCCAGTACTTC.

This chain connects TRBV5-6 to TRBJ2-1; TRBD2 aligns across 9 bases. CDR1 is SGHDT, CDR2 YYEEEE, per germline. The ends lost 6 bases at V and 1 base at J; junction bases unmatched: 5. The CDR3 contains 15 residues. The CDR3 bases are TGTGCCAGCATAGCGGGAGTTGGGTCCTACAATGAGCAGTTCTTC. The encoded protein is CASIAGVGSYNEQFF. The entire variable domain, with the rest obtained from reference TRBV5-6 and TRBJ2-1, is as follows: DAGVTQSPTHLIKTRGQQVTLRCSPKSGHDTVSWYQQALGQGPQFIFQYYEEEERQRGNFPDRFSGHQFPNYSSELNVNALLLGDSALYLCASIAGVGSYNEQFFGPGTRLTVL.

The J gene is TRBJ2-5, the V gene TRBV2; 9 bases match TRBD1. The CDR3 covers 15 residues. The ends lost 2 bases at V and 2 bases at J; junction bases unmatched: 3. Germline V gives CDR1 SNHLY, CDR2 FYNNEI. CDR3 protein: CASSERGQGQETQYF. The DNA of the CDR3 is TGTGCCAGCAGTGAAAGGGGACAGGGACAAGAGACCCAGTACTTC.

V and J are TRBV2 and TRBJ1-2; the D gene is possibly TRBD1 (6 bases). The CDR3 has 12 residues. With 4 bases removed from V and 12 bases from J, the gap between germline ends came to 15 bases. Looked up from germline, CDR1 is SNHLY and CDR2 is FYNNEI. The CDR3 is CASSGGGQGNTF. CDR3 in DNA: TGTGCCAGCAGTGGGGGAGGGCAGGGGAACACCTTC.

The chain employs TRBV7-2 and TRBJ1-2; D not resolved. Germline V CDR1 and CDR2: SGHTA, FQGNSA. V was cut by 1 base and J by 6 bases, with 9 bases left in between. CDR3 length equals 13 residues. CDR3 bases: TGTGCCAGCAGCTTAGAGGGCGGCAATGGCTACACCTTC. This gives the protein CASSLEGGNGYTF.

The chain carries TRBV15 and TRBJ1-2; the match to TRBD1 covers 7 bases. The CDR3 is 16 amino acids. V shed 3 bases, J shed 8 bases, and the junction held 15 bases outside the gene matches. Germline V lookup: CDR1 LNHNV, CDR2 YYDKDF (reference sequence). The CDR3 is CATSSLSSSDRAGYTF. In DNA form, the CDR3 reads TGTGCCACCAGCAGCTTGTCCTCCTCTGACAGGGCCGGCTACACCTTC.

This chain uses TRBV5-1 with TRBJ1-1, with D maybe TRBD1 (5 bases). Germline V gene lookup returns CDR1 SGHRS and CDR2 YFSETQ. This CDR3 is built from 14 residues. Deletions cut 3 bases from V and 4 bases from J, with 13 bases between. CDR3 nucleotide sequence: TGCGCCAGCAGCTCTCGACGGGGCGTCACTGAAGCTTTCTTT. It is translated as CASSSRRGVTEAFF.

This clone was seen only once. The chain combines TRBV2 with TRBJ1-5; TRBD1 is a possible D gene (5 bases). CDR1 and CDR2 from the germline V gene are SNHLY and FYNNEI. This CDR3 region has 15 residues. V was clipped by 1 base and J by 4 bases, with 11 bases between them. CDR3 region: CASSEGTGGNQPQHF. The DNA of the CDR3 is TGTGCCAGCAGTGAAGGGACGGGGGGTAATCAGCCCCAGCATTTT.

The chain is built from TRBV28 and TRBJ1-6; D might be TRBD1 (5 bases). This CDR3 is 17 amino acids long. Germline lookup yields CDR1 MDHEN and CDR2 SYDVKM. Trimming shortened V by 5 bases and J by 8 bases, and 22 bases separated the two germline ends. The CDR3 bases are TGTGCCAGCAGTCCCACCTCCCCAGGGAACGGTGATTCACCCCTCCACTTT. Protein sequence: CASSPTSPGNGDSPLHF. Looking up the rest from reference TRBV28 and TRBJ1-6 gives the full variable domain: DVKVTQSSRYLVKRTGEKVFLECVQDMDHENMFWYRQDPGLGLRLIYFSYDVKMKEKGDIPEGYSVSREKKERFSLILESASTNQTSMYLCASSPTSPGNGDSPLHFGNGTRLTVT.

This clone was seen a single time. This chain joins TRBV6-2 or TRBV6-3 and TRBJ2-7, with D uncertain. Trimming removed 5 bases at V and 3 bases at J, with 5 bases between. There are 11 residues in the CDR3. Germline CDR1 reads MNHEY; CDR2 reads SVGEGT. The CDR3: CASSANYEQYF. In DNA form, the CDR3 reads TGTGCCAGCAGTGCCAACTACGAGCAGTACTTC.

V gene TRBV4-2 combines with J gene TRBJ2-1; D ambiguous. The length of the CDR3 is 13 residues. The germline V and J ends were trimmed by 0 bases and 7 bases, with 7 bases remaining between them. The V gene's germline CDR1 is LGHNA and CDR2 YNFKEQ. This CDR3 reads CASSQDLLNEQFF. The DNA of the CDR3 is TGTGCCAGCAGCCAAGATCTCCTTAATGAGCAGTTCTTC.

V is TRBV27 and J is TRBJ2-7; D not resolved. CDR1 and CDR2 (germline): MNHEY, SMNVEV (reference sequence). The germline V and J ends were trimmed by 1 base and 2 bases, with 6 bases remaining between them. CDR3 length: 13 residues. CDR3 nucleotide sequence: TGTGCCAGCAGTTTATATTCCCCCTACGAGCAGTACTTC. As protein: CASSLYSPYEQYF.

V usage is TRBV21-1 and J usage is TRBJ2-3. TRBV21-1 represents a pseudogene. This CDR3 spans 15 amino acids. The CDR3 coding sequence is TGTGCCAGCAGCAAAGAGGGGAGGGGGCCAGATACGCAGTATTTT. It specifies CASSKEGRGPDTQYF.